Below, one TCR beta chain is given with its context. This record belongs to a study of blood T cell repertoires in COVID-19. Study in general: Donors in the United States, Italy and Spain gave samples during acute or convalescent COVID-19. T cells, B-cell-depleted T cells, or PBMCs provided the cDNA or gDNA that served as material.

J gave up 5 bases and V 2 bases, and 11 bases lay outside the gene matches. The CDR3 runs to 16 residues. CDR1 is SGHNT and CDR2 is YYREEE in the germline V gene (reference sequence). Sequencing used immunoSEQ multiplex PCR; TCRdb keeps in-frame clones, though not all of them. Of about 150,000 clones in the sample, around nine tenths were seen once. The Seattle patients, enrolled during active infection, were followed longitudinally. The clonotype comes from a woman at least 80 years old with COVID-19, enrolled during active disease. The sample taken for sequencing was peripheral blood. The chain joins TRBV5-4 to TRBJ2-5, with TRBD1 identical over 8 bases. This CDR3 is CASSFPPQGAGETQYF. The CDR3 region has the DNA TGTGCCAGCAGCTTCCCCCCCCAGGGGGCTGGGGAGACCCAGTACTTC.